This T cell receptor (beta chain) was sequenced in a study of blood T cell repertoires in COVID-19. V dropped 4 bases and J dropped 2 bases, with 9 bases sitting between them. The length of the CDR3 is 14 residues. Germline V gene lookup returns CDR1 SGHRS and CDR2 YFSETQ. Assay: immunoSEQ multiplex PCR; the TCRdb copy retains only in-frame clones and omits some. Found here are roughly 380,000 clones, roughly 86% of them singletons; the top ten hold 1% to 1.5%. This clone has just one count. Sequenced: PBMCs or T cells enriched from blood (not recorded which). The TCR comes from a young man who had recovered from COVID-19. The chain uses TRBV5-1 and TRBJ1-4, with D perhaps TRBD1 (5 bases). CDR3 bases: TGCGCCAGCAGCCGGGGGGACACTAATGAAAAACTGTTTTTT. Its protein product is CASSRGDTNEKLFF.